Presented here are 25 T cell receptor beta chains from one specimen sequenced in a study of blood T cell repertoires in COVID-19 (dated by TCRdb to 2018 to 2021). Libraries were constructed by the immunoSEQ multiplex PCR assay. TCRdb re-hosts the immuneACCESS table, in-frame sequences only. Its copies lack some clones; in the studies checked, an unresolved V gene accounts for under half of them, and the cause for the rest is not known. The sample contains some 110,000 clones, 84% of them found a single time. In total, the top ten clones hold around 4.2% of the sample. Sample: PBMCs or T cells enriched from blood (not recorded which). Receptor source: a woman aged 30 to 39 who had recovered from COVID-19.

J is TRBJ1-5 and V is TRBV2, with TRBD1 identical over 12 bases. With 5 bases clipped from V and 7 bases from J, the junction kept 3 bases outside the gene matches. CDR1 is SNHLY and CDR2 is FYNNEI in the germline V gene. The CDR3 is made up of 14 amino acids. The CDR3 region has the DNA TGTGCCAGCAGTTCCGGGACAGGGGGCCAGCCCCAGCATTTT. The encoded protein is CASSSGTGGQPQHF.

The gene calls are TRBV7-8 and TRBJ2-6; possibly TRBD1 for D (5 bases). The CDR3 loop spans 15 amino acids. CDR1 is SGHVS and CDR2 is FQNEAQ in the germline V gene. The CDR3 loop reads CAGATATSGANVLTF. CDR3 DNA sequence: TGTGCTGGGGCGACGGCCACATCTGGGGCCAACGTCCTGACTTTC.

This clone turned up a few times. CDR3 protein: CASSQTRGLGYTF. CDR3 coding DNA: TGTGCCAGCAGCCAAACCAGGGGGCTTGGCTACACCTTC. The rearrangement uses TRBV14 and TRBJ1-2, with 8 bases matching TRBD1. The CDR3 runs 13 residues. Germline V CDR1 and CDR2: SGHDN, FVKESK. The J segment lost 7 bases and the V segment lost 2 bases, leaving 3 bases of the junction unmatched.

The chain carries TRBV4-3 and TRBJ2-7; D is undetermined. Germline V CDR1 and CDR2: LGHNA, YSLEER. V was clipped by 0 bases and J by 5 bases, with 8 bases between them. The CDR3 consists of 13 residues. The CDR3 DNA follows: TGCGCCAGCAGCCAAGATCCCAGCGACGAGCAGTACTTC. Encoded protein: CASSQDPSDEQYF.

The gene calls are TRBV6-5 and TRBJ1-5; 9 bases are a match to TRBD1. The CDR3 sequence is 14 residues long. V shed 4 bases and J 7 bases; nucleotides not matched to a gene: 5. The germline V gene encodes CDR1 MNHEY and CDR2 SVGAGI. The CDR3 DNA reads as TGTGCCAGCAGTTCCAACAGGGGGCGACAGCCCCAGCATTTT. Amino acid sequence: CASSSNRGRQPQHF.

This clone has a handful of counts. The chain joins TRBV2 to TRBJ1-1; D possibly corresponds to TRBD1 (5 bases). Germline assignment: CDR1 SNHLY and CDR2 FYNNEI. Trimming pared 7 bases from V and 1 base from J, leaving 16 bases between. The length of the CDR3 is 15 residues. The DNA for the CDR3 is TGTGCCAGCAACAACGGAGGGACTTGGAACACTGAAGCTTTCTTT. This translates into CASNNGGTWNTEAFF.

This clone occurred a few times. The chain combines TRBV10-2 with TRBJ1-6; TRBD1 matches at 7 bases. Germline CDR1 and CDR2: WSHSY and SAAADI. This CDR3 contains 14 residues. The V and J ends lost 3 bases and 6 bases, in that order; junction bases with no gene match: 2. The CDR3: CASSEPGGNSPLHF. DNA for the CDR3: TGCGCCAGCAGTGAACCAGGGGGTAATTCACCCCTCCACTTT.

CDR3 region: CSVGTGATEAFF. For the CDR3, the DNA is TGCAGCGTTGGTACAGGGGCCACTGAAGCTTTCTTT. The rearrangement joins TRBV29-1 to TRBJ1-1; 7 nucleotides agree with TRBD1. The length of the CDR3 is 12 residues. Germline trimming cut 4 bases from V and 4 bases from J; bases unmatched to any gene: 3. Germline CDR1 is SQVTM and CDR2 is ANQGSEA.

This chain links TRBV3-1 (or the pseudogene TRBV3-2) with TRBJ2-5; D might be TRBD1 (7 bases). V was clipped by 1 base and J by 1 base, with 13 bases between them. Germline V gene lookup returns CDR1 LGHDT and CDR2 YNNKEL (reference sequence). This CDR3 region has 16 residues. CDR3 nucleotides: TGTGCCAGCAGCCAAGTTGCGGGACAGATCCAAGAGACCCAGTACTTC. The encoded protein is CASSQVAGQIQETQYF.

The rearrangement uses TRBV7-2 and TRBJ1-5; D unclear. The CDR3 is 12 amino acids. V dropped 2 bases and J dropped 4 bases, with 3 bases sitting between them. From germline, CDR1 is SGHTA and CDR2 FQGNSA. Written as DNA, the CDR3 is TGTGCCAGCAGCTTATATAATCAGCCCCAGCATTTT. Its protein is CASSLYNQPQHF.

The genes are TRBV5-8 and TRBJ1-2; 11 nucleotides align to TRBD1. Per the germline V gene, CDR1 is SGHTS and CDR2 is YDEGEE. The CDR3 covers 14 residues. V dropped 4 bases and J dropped 8; count of bases not matched to a gene: 7. The CDR3 spells CASSPIGTGGGYTF. CDR3 nucleotide sequence: TGTGCCAGCAGCCCGATAGGGACAGGGGGAGGCTACACCTTC.

The rearrangement joins TRBV28 to TRBJ1-5, with a possible D match to TRBD1 (5 bases). The germline V and J ends were trimmed by 5 bases and 2 bases, with 10 bases remaining between them. There are 14 residues in the CDR3. Per germline, CDR1 MDHEN and CDR2 SYDVKM. The CDR3 loop reads CASSQGWGNQPQHF. CDR3 DNA: TGTGCCAGCAGTCAGGGTTGGGGCAATCAGCCCCAGCATTTT.

The chain combines TRBV9 with TRBJ1-1, with D unresolved. V gave up 0 bases and J gave up 0 bases, with 9 bases separating them. The CDR3 consists of 15 residues. Looked up from germline, CDR1 is SGDLS and CDR2 is YYNGEE. Written as DNA, the CDR3 is TGTGCCAGCAGCGTAGACCCTGACATGAACACTGAAGCTTTCTTT. It codes for CASSVDPDMNTEAFF.

CDR3 bases: TGTGCCAGCAGCTTGACCGGGACTAGGGGAGATACGCAGTATTTT. It specifies CASSLTGTRGDTQYF. The chain links TRBV11-2 to TRBJ2-3; 8 bases are a match to TRBD2. CDR3 length equals 15 residues. The germline V gene has CDR1 SGHAT and CDR2 FQNNGV. Losses at the gene ends were 3 bases for V and 5 bases for J; bases not matched to a gene: 7.

V usage is TRBV28 and J usage is TRBJ2-7, with D maybe TRBD2 (7 bases). V dropped 5 bases and J dropped 0 bases, with 14 bases sitting between them. Germline V CDR1 and CDR2: MDHEN, SYDVKM. CDR3 length: 15 amino acids. The CDR3 DNA sequence: TGTGCCAGCAGTAGGGGGGGGACGGTCTCCTACGAGCAGTACTTC. It codes for CASSRGGTVSYEQYF.

This chain joins TRBV5-1 and TRBJ1-3; the D is unclear. CDR1 and CDR2 (germline): SGHRS, YFSETQ. V lost 1 base, J lost 4 bases, and 15 bases lay in between. The CDR3 runs to 16 residues. DNA of the CDR3: TGCGCCAGCAGCTTGATGCCGAGGAGCACCGGAAACACCATATATTTT. Residues: CASSLMPRSTGNTIYF.

The genes are TRBV28 and TRBJ2-2; TRBD1 agrees at 7 bases. The germline V gene encodes CDR1 MDHEN and CDR2 SYDVKM. The CDR3 runs to 13 residues. J gave up 8 bases and V 8 bases, and 8 bases lay outside the gene matches. This CDR3 is CASWRTGFGELFF. CDR3 DNA sequence: TGTGCCAGCTGGCGGACAGGTTTTGGGGAGCTGTTTTTT.

This clone turned up a few times. This chain connects TRBV28 to TRBJ2-7; 11 bases are a match to TRBD2. The CDR3 consists of 16 residues. Germline loops: CDR1 MDHEN, CDR2 SYDVKM. With V trimmed by 3 bases and J by 4 bases, 8 bases remained unmatched. CDR3 DNA: TGTGCCAGCAGTTTGGCCGGGGCTAGCGGGAGGTACGAGCAGTACTTC. This sequence encodes CASSLAGASGRYEQYF. Combining the CDR3 with reference TRBV28 and TRBJ2-7 gives the whole variable domain DVKVTQSSRYLVKRTGEKVFLECVQDMDHENMFWYRQDPGLGLRLIYFSYDVKMKEKGDIPEGYSVSREKKERFSLILESASTNQTSMYLCASSLAGASGRYEQYFGPGTRLTVT.

The chain has TRBV25-1 and TRBJ2-1, with 12 bases aligning to TRBD2. Germline V gene sequence: CDR1 MGHDK, CDR2 SYGVNS. Trimming at V came to 5 bases and at J to 12 bases, leaving 17 bases not matched to a gene. The CDR3 is 17 residues long. The CDR3 sequence is CASSPLSASGRAVGQFF. In DNA, the CDR3 is TGTGCCAGCAGTCCCCTTTCGGCTAGCGGGAGGGCCGTAGGGCAGTTCTTC. The full variable domain, with the rest looked up from reference TRBV25-1 and TRBJ2-1, is EADIYQTPRYLVIGTGKKITLECSQTMGHDKMYWYQQDPGMELHLIHYSYGVNSTEKGDLSSESTVSRIRTEHFPLTLESARPSHTSQYLCASSPLSASGRAVGQFFGPGTRLTVL.

The gene calls are TRBV3-1 (or the pseudogene TRBV3-2) and TRBJ2-1; no reliable D call. Trimming pared 1 base from V and 2 bases from J, leaving 9 bases between. Germline CDR1 and CDR2: LGHDT and YNNKEL (reference sequence). CDR3 length: 15 residues. The CDR3 nucleotides are TGTGCCAGCAGCCAAGTCCAGTCCCCCTACAATGAGCAGTTCTTC. Its translation is CASSQVQSPYNEQFF.

The CDR3 nucleotides read TGTGCCAGCAGCTTCCCCGGGTATGGCTACACCTTC. It is translated as CASSFPGYGYTF. The V gene is TRBV5-6, the J gene TRBJ1-2; D is uncertain. Between the trimmed V and J ends, which lost 2 bases and 5 bases, there was a span of 7 bases. Germline V gene data show CDR1 as SGHDT and CDR2 as YYEEEE. This CDR3 contains 12 residues. Complete variable domain (other parts from reference TRBV5-6 and TRBJ1-2): DAGVTQSPTHLIKTRGQQVTLRCSPKSGHDTVSWYQQALGQGPQFIFQYYEEEERQRGNFPDRFSGHQFPNYSSELNVNALLLGDSALYLCASSFPGYGYTFGSGTRLTVV.

The V call is TRBV27, the J call TRBJ2-7, with 12 bases aligning to TRBD2. Looked up from germline, CDR1 is MNHEY and CDR2 is SMNVEV (reference sequence). The CDR3 spans 16 residues. J was trimmed by 0 bases and V by 6 bases; bases with no gene match: 6. Here the CDR3 DNA reads TGTGCCAGCAGAGCTAGCGGGAGGGAACCCTCCTACGAGCAGTACTTC. Translating gives CASRASGREPSYEQYF.

The chain carries TRBV5-6 and TRBJ2-5, with D uncertain. CDR1 and CDR2 from the germline V gene are SGHDT and YYEEEE. The V and J ends lost 4 bases and 5 bases respectively, with 21 bases between them. This CDR3 comprises 16 residues. The CDR3, as DNA: TGTGCCAGCAGCCCCCTCCAAGTGGCCCTCGGGGAGACCCAGTACTTC. Protein: CASSPLQVALGETQYF.

The J gene is TRBJ1-1, the V gene TRBV18; D is unresolved. The germline V and J ends were trimmed by 3 bases and 1 base, with 12 bases remaining between them. Germline CDR1 reads KGHSH; CDR2 reads LQKENI. The CDR3 spans 15 residues. In DNA form, the CDR3 reads TGTGCCAGCTCACCGCGGGCGGAGACGAACACTGAAGCTTTCTTT. This codes for CASSPRAETNTEAFF.

The chain has TRBV7-6 and TRBJ1-4; possibly TRBD1 for D (6 bases). The V end was cut by 5 bases, the J end by 7 bases, with 17 bases between. CDR1 is SGHVS, CDR2 FNYEAQ, per germline. CDR3 length: 15 amino acids. CDR3 bases: TGTGCCAGCAGCCAGACCCAGGGCAGGGGTGAAAAACTGTTTTTT. Amino acids: CASSQTQGRGEKLFF.